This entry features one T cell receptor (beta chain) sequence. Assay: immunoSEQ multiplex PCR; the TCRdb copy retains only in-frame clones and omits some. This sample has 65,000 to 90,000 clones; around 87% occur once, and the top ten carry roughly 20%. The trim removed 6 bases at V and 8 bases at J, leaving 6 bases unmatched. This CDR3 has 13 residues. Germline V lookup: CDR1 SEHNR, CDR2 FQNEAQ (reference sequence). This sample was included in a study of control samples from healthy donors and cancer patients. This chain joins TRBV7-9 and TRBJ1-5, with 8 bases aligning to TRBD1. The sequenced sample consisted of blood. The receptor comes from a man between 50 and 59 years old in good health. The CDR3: CASSGQGMEPQHF. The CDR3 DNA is TGTGCCAGCAGTGGACAGGGAATGGAGCCCCAGCATTTT. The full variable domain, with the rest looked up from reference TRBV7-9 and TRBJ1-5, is DTGVSQNPRHKITKRGQNVTFRCDPISEHNRLYWYRQTLGQGPEFLTYFQNEAQLEKSRLLSDRFSAERPKGSFSTLEIQRTEQGDSAMYLCASSGQGMEPQHFGDGTRLSIL.